The clone carrying this TCR beta chain was seen only a few times. No antigen is known for it. The entry originates in a study of beta chain features in type 1 diabetes. Study as a whole: Sorted cells numbering roughly 98,000,000 were examined across all samples.

The CDR3 loop spans 16 amino acids. J gave up 3 bases and V 1 base, and 11 bases lay outside the gene matches. Germline-derived CDR1 and CDR2 are SQVTM and ANQGSEA. Study-wide results and caveats: A greater similarity of naive, central memory and Treg TCRB repertoires was seen among patients than among healthy donors. Type 1 diabetes patients had VDJ junctions that carried fewer insertions and more deletions. People with Type 1 diabetes carried modestly yet significantly shorter TCRB CDR3s in all four CD4+ subsets.

Every isolated RNA sample was fully reverse transcribed, so sequencing captured expressed TCRB transcripts. Around 3.57 million reads was the average for naive, central memory and regulatory T cell samples. Clones were sequenced by immunoSEQ multiplex PCR, and TCRdb holds only the in-frame ones, with some missing. The repertoire consists of 250,000 to 300,000 clones, with roughly 25% occurring once and the leading ten covering about 0.012%. The chain carries TRBV29-1 and TRBJ2-5, with 7 bases that match TRBD1. Specimen: naive CD4+ T cells from blood. This TCR was sampled from a woman aged 30 to 39 with type 1 diabetes. CDR3 loop: CSVEAPQTGWEETQYF. The DNA of the CDR3 is TGCAGCGTTGAAGCCCCTCAGACAGGGTGGGAAGAGACCCAGTACTTC. Full variable domain (outside the CDR3, taken from reference TRBV29-1 and TRBJ2-5): SAVISQKPSRDICQRGTSLTIQCQVDSQVTMMFWYRQQPGQSLTLIATANQGSEATYESGFVIDKFPISRPNLTFSTLTVSNMSPEDSSIYLCSVEAPQTGWEETQYFGPGTRLLVL.